The 13 T cell receptor beta chains listed next were all sequenced from one sample in a study of shared clonotypes between healthy human individuals. TCRdb keeps only in-frame clones here, not all; method: immunoSEQ multiplex PCR. The repertoire includes 2 million to 3 million clones, 80% to 95% of them detected once, and about 0.38% sits in the top ten. The sample was naive CD4+ T cells from PBMCs. As to subset: CD45RA+ positively selected. The receptors shown here come from a young man in good health. Some clones in this sample may be carry-over from other donors' samples.

This sequence joins TRBV7-6 and TRBJ2-5, with D tentatively TRBD1 (7 bases). V lost 2 bases to trimming and J lost 5 bases, with 15 bases between them. Germline V gene lookup returns CDR1 SGHVS and CDR2 FNYEAQ. The CDR3 totals 15 residues. The DNA for the CDR3 is TGTGCCAGCAGCTTACCCGCACAGGGGAGGGAGACCCAGTACTTC. Translating it yields CASSLPAQGRETQYF.

In regard to this clone: The identical CDR3 is also encoded by other nucleotide sequences in the sample. The chain uses TRBV20-1 and TRBJ1-2; D is undetermined. The germline V and J ends were trimmed by 3 bases and 11 bases, with 13 bases remaining between them. CDR1 DFQATT and CDR2 SNEGSKA come from the germline V gene (reference sequence). This CDR3 spans 11 amino acids. CDR3: CSARGEISYTF. The CDR3 region has the DNA TGCAGTGCTAGGGGAGAGATTAGTTACACCTTC.

The V and J genes are TRBV27 and TRBJ1-1; D is undetermined. Looked up from germline, CDR1 is MNHEY and CDR2 is SMNVEV (reference sequence). Trimming removed 10 bases from V and 2 bases from J, with 14 bases in between. This CDR3 has 13 residues. The DNA for the CDR3 is TGTGCCACCTACGGGCGGGGAAACACTGAAGCTTTCTTT. Residues: CATYGRGNTEAFF.

As to this clone: Other DNA sequences in this specimen translate into the identical CDR3. The rearrangement joins TRBV7-9 to TRBJ2-5; D gene uncertain. Germline CDR1 and CDR2: SEHNR and FQNEAQ (reference sequence). Trimming left V 5 bases short and J 2 bases short, with 6 bases between. The CDR3 extends over 12 amino acids. This CDR3 reads CASSLRQETQYF. In DNA, the CDR3 is TGTGCCAGCAGCCTAAGGCAAGAGACCCAGTACTTC.

The CDR3 DNA is TGCGCCAGCATGGGGCTTGGGGGCAATGAGCAGTTCTTC. This encodes CASMGLGGNEQFF. The J gene is TRBJ2-1, the V gene TRBV4-1; D possibly matches TRBD1 or TRBD2 (5 bases each). Germline CDR1 MGHRA, CDR2 YSYEKL. V lost 7 bases to trimming and J lost 6 bases, with 13 bases between them. The CDR3 covers 13 residues.

Remarks on this clone: This sample also contains other DNA sequences that code for the same CDR3. This chain joins TRBV30 and TRBJ1-4; tentative D call: TRBD1 (6 bases). Germline lookup yields CDR1 GTSNPN and CDR2 SVGIG (reference sequence). The CDR3 is made up of 11 amino acids. The V end was cut by 3 bases, the J end by 7 bases, with 6 bases between. CDR3 coding DNA: TGTGCCTGGAGCAGGGGTGAAAAACTGTTTTTT. Translation gives CAWSRGEKLFF.

Notes on this clone: At the DNA level, this CDR3 is encoded by other sequences in the same sample as well. This chain links TRBV7-9 with TRBJ2-7, with D maybe TRBD1 (6 bases). V was cut by 2 bases and J by 4 bases, with 12 bases left in between. CDR3 length: 14 residues. Germline values: CDR1 SEHNR, CDR2 FQNEAQ (reference sequence). CDR3 sequence (DNA): TGTGCCAGCAGCTTAAGCAGGGGATCATACGAGCAGTACTTC. Translating it yields CASSLSRGSYEQYF.

The chain links TRBV7-2 to TRBJ1-3, with no clear D. This CDR3 has 16 residues. V was cut by 1 base and J by 0 bases, with 10 bases left in between. CDR1 and CDR2 from the germline V gene are SGHTA and FQGNSA. This CDR3 is CASSLVPVSSGNTIYF. The CDR3, as DNA: TGTGCCAGCAGCTTAGTGCCAGTCAGCTCTGGAAACACCATATATTTT.

The chain has TRBV7-9 and TRBJ2-1; 12 bases are a match to TRBD2. In germline, CDR1 is SEHNR, CDR2 FQNEAQ (reference sequence). With V trimmed by 5 bases and J by 12 bases, 5 bases remained unmatched. This CDR3 has 13 residues. DNA of the CDR3: TGTGCCAGCAGCGACCTAGCGGGAGGGCCGCAGTTCTTC. Amino acids: CASSDLAGGPQFF.

The sample holds one count of this clone. The V gene is TRBV6-1, the J gene TRBJ2-1; 8 nucleotides match TRBD1. This CDR3 spans 14 amino acids. The trim removed 6 bases at V and 5 bases at J, leaving 6 bases unmatched. CDR1 and CDR2 (germline): MNHNS, SASEGT. The CDR3 nucleotides are TGTGCCAGCAGGTGGGGACAGGTCAACAATGAGCAGTTCTTC. This sequence encodes CASRWGQVNNEQFF.

The V call is TRBV5-6, the J call TRBJ1-4, with D possibly matching TRBD1 (5 bases). V lost 0 bases, J lost 0 bases, and 12 bases lay in between. Germline V lookup: CDR1 SGHDT, CDR2 YYEEEE. The CDR3 runs 17 residues. The CDR3 region has the DNA TGTGCCAGCAGCTTGGGTAACAGGATAACAACTAATGAAAAACTGTTTTTT. It codes for CASSLGNRITTNEKLFF.

The rearrangement joins TRBV5-1 to TRBJ2-7, with unresolved D. The CDR3 sequence is 17 residues long. Germline V gene sequence: CDR1 SGHRS, CDR2 YFSETQ. Between the trimmed V and J ends, which lost 0 bases and 7 bases, there was a span of 23 bases. CDR3 sequence reads: CASSLGSSATATGEQYF. The CDR3 nucleotides are TGCGCCAGCAGCTTGGGGAGTTCTGCCACGGCTACTGGGGAGCAGTACTTC.

This chain connects TRBV25-1 to TRBJ1-6; 9 nucleotides match TRBD1. The germline gives CDR1 MGHDK, CDR2 SYGVNS. The CDR3 has 13 residues. V shed 4 bases, J shed 9 bases, and the junction held 1 base outside the gene matches. CDR3 DNA sequence: TGTGCCAGCAGTGCGGACAGGGGTTCACCCCTCCACTTT. This gives the protein CASSADRGSPLHF. The complete variable domain, with remaining parts taken from reference TRBV25-1 and TRBJ1-6, reads EADIYQTPRYLVIGTGKKITLECSQTMGHDKMYWYQQDPGMELHLIHYSYGVNSTEKGDLSSESTVSRIRTEHFPLTLESARPSHTSQYLCASSADRGSPLHFGNGTRLTVT.